Listed here are 4 T cell receptor beta chains from one sample, sequenced in a study of blood T cell repertoires in COVID-19. Libraries were prepared by immunoSEQ multiplex PCR; TCRdb keeps only in-frame clonotypes and omits some of them. The table has about 240,000 clones, 86% seen once. Material: PBMCs or T cells enriched from blood (not recorded which). The receptors shown here come from a middle-aged woman with acute COVID-19.

The CDR3, as DNA: TGTGCCAGTAGTATCGGGACAGGGGGCTTATACGAGCAGTACTTC. This encodes CASSIGTGGLYEQYF. The chain recombines TRBV19 with TRBJ2-7; the match to TRBD1 covers 12 bases. The germline CDR1 and CDR2 sequences are LNHDA and SQIVND (reference sequence). With V trimmed by 3 bases and J by 4 bases, 4 bases remained unmatched. CDR3 size: 15 residues.

The rearrangement links TRBV6-1 to TRBJ2-7, with D possibly matching TRBD1 (7 bases). This CDR3 has 15 residues. Germline V gene lookup returns CDR1 MNHNS and CDR2 SASEGT. V was shortened by 2 bases and J by 7 bases, with 18 bases between the two germline ends. CDR3 sequence reads: CASSESYRGGEEQYF. CDR3 DNA sequence: TGTGCCAGCAGTGAATCTTACAGGGGAGGCGAAGAGCAGTACTTC.

The chain recombines TRBV10-3 with TRBJ2-5, with 15 bases that match TRBD2. Germline V lookup: CDR1 ENHRY, CDR2 SYGVKD. The ends lost 4 bases at V and 4 bases at J; junction bases unmatched: 4. CDR3 length equals 16 residues. For the CDR3, the DNA is TGTGCCATCAGTGCCGGGACTAGCGGGAGGCTAGAGACCCAGTACTTC. Protein: CAISAGTSGRLETQYF.

This sequence joins TRBV9 and TRBJ2-1; 9 bases align to TRBD1. This CDR3 spans 15 amino acids. V trimming: 3 bases; J trimming: 0 bases; junction bases outside the gene matches: 1. Germline V CDR1 and CDR2: SGDLS, YYNGEE. The CDR3 loop reads CASSATGGSYNEQFF. DNA of the CDR3: TGTGCCAGCAGCGCGACAGGGGGCTCCTACAATGAGCAGTTCTTC. The full variable domain, rest sourced from reference TRBV9 and TRBJ2-1, is DSGVTQTPKHLITATGQRVTLRCSPRSGDLSVYWYQQSLDQGLQFLIQYYNGEERAKGNILERFSAQQFPDLHSELNLSSLELGDSALYFCASSATGGSYNEQFFGPGTRLTVL.